This TCR beta chain was found in a study of blood T cell repertoires in COVID-19. Study at large: Italy, Spain and the United States were the sources of the convalescent and acute COVID-19 samples. The cDNA or gDNA used as material had been derived from T cells, B-cell-depleted T cells, or PBMCs.

Original processing methods: Reference gene primer amplification gave nucleated cell count estimates. Profiled with immunoSEQ multiplex PCR; TCRdb holds only in-frame clones, not every one. V, J and clone size derive from that table, while D and trimming were established from the DNA sequence. The table includes roughly 140,000 clones, under 85% detected once. The germline V and J ends were trimmed by 8 bases and 4 bases, with 14 bases remaining between them. This CDR3 comprises 13 residues. The sequence derives from a human donor in a cohort sampled during active COVID-19. The sequenced material came from peripheral blood. The V gene is TRBV12-3 or TRBV12-4, the J gene TRBJ1-2; D may be TRBD1 (5 bases). This chain's CDR3 is CASAGLTIYGYTF. The CDR3 nucleotides are TGTGCCAGCGCGGGACTCACAATCTATGGCTACACCTTC.